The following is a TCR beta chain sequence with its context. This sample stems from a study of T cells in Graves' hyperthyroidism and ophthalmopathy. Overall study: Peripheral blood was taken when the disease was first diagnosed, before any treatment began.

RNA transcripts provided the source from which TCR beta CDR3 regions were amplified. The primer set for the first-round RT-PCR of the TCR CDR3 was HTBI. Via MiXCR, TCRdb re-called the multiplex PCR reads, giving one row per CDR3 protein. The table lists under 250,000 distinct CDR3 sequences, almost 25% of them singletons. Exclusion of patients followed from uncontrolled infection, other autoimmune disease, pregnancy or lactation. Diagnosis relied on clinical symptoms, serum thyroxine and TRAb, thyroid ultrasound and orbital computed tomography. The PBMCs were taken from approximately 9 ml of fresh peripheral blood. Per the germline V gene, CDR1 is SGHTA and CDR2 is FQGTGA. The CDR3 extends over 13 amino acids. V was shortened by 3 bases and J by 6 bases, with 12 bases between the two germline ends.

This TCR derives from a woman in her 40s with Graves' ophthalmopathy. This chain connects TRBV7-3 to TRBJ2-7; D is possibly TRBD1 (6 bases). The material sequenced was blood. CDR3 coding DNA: TGTGCCAGCAGCTTTGGGACCAGGGGCGAGCAGTACTTC. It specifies CASSFGTRGEQYF. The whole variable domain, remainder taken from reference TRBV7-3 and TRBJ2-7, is GAGVSQTPSNKVTEKGKYVELRCDPISGHTALYWYRQSLGQGPEFLIYFQGTGAADDSGLPNDRFFAVRPEGSVSTLKIQRTERGDSAVYLCASSFGTRGEQYFGPGTRLTVT.